This T cell receptor beta chain came from a study of blood T cell repertoires in COVID-19. Study at large: Sites in the United States, Italy and Spain provided acute and convalescent COVID-19 samples. Sources were T cells, B-cell-depleted T cells, or PBMCs; the material itself was cDNA or gDNA.

V shed 3 bases and J 6 bases; nucleotides not matched to a gene: 8. The CDR3 sequence is 15 residues long. From germline, CDR1 is SNHLY and CDR2 FYNNEI. Original analysis: Quantification of nucleated cells was approximated via reference gene primer amplification. Assay: immunoSEQ multiplex PCR; the TCRdb copy retains only in-frame clones and omits some. That table supplies the V and J calls and clone size; D and trimming were determined from the DNA. This sample carries 650,000 to 800,000 clones, just under 90% of them seen once, and the ten largest clones take around 0.3%. Sequencing used peripheral blood. The source is a woman aged 18-29 years with acute or convalescent COVID-19. The rearrangement links TRBV2 to TRBJ1-5; TRBD1 agrees at 7 bases. CDR3 coding DNA: TGTGCCAGCAGTGACGGAGGCAGGGGGTTTCAGCCCCAGCATTTT. Residues: CASSDGGRGFQPQHF.